A single TCR beta chain is shown here with its context. The antigen is undetermined. Each CDR3 protein is one row after TCRdb ran MiXCR on the 5' RACE reads. In the table there are about 42,000 distinct CDR3 sequences, around 6.9% of which are singletons. The data originate from a study of early T cells in non-severe SARS-CoV-2 infection. Whole-study context: Unsorted whole-blood RNA was sequenced in bulk, leaving chains unpaired. Study outcomes and limitations: VDJdb matching, biased toward anti-spike CD8 responses, missed private and CD4 specificities.

Input material: whole blood. The clonotype originates from an adult who was a healthcare worker with PCR-confirmed SARS-CoV-2 infection or an uninfected control (not recorded which).

The CDR3 DNA sequence: TGTGCCAGCTCACCGTCTAGCACAGATACGCAGTATTTT. As protein: CASSPSSTDTQYF. The chain has TRBV18 and TRBJ2-3; D is undetermined. Trimming removed 3 bases at V and 0 bases at J, with 4 bases between. Germline CDR1 and CDR2: KGHSH and LQKENI. The CDR3 contains 13 residues.